The TCR beta chain under discussion was sequenced for a study of T cell responses to AZD1222 COVID-19 vaccine. General observations from the study: Spike-specific TCR breadth and depth both grew after two AZD1222 doses. Donors were chiefly white British, with a greater number of females, and clonal diversity was perhaps underestimated. The reported proportion of spike-specific TCRs targeting unmutated variant regions was nearly half.

Germline CDR1 is SGHTS and CDR2 is YDEGEE. J lost 3 bases, V lost 9 bases, and 13 bases had no gene match. The CDR3 length is 15 residues. Only in-frame clones appear in the TCRdb table, and some are missing; sequencing was by immunoSEQ multiplex PCR. The sample yields approximately 120,000 clones, more than 70% seen once. With respect to this clone: Its target is unknown.

This specimen was peripheral blood, taken on day 0 of AZD1222 vaccination. The clonotype originates from an adult in good health. V and J are TRBV5-8 and TRBJ2-7, with 9 bases identical to TRBD2. DNA of the CDR3: TGTGCCACCGAGGTCCCGGGACTAGCCCACTACGAGCAGTACTTC. It is translated as CATEVPGLAHYEQYF.